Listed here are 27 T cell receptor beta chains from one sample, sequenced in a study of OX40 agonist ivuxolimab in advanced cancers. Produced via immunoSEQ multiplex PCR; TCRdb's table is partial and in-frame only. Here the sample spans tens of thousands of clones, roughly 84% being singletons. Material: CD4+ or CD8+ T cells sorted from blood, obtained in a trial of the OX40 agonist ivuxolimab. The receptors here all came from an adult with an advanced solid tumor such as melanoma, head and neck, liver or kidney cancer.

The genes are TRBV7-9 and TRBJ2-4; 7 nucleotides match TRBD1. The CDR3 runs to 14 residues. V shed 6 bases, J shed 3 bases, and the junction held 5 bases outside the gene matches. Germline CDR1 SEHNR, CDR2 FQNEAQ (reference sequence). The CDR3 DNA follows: TGTGCCAGCAGTCGGCGACAGGGCAAAAACATTCAGTACTTC. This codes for CASSRRQGKNIQYF.

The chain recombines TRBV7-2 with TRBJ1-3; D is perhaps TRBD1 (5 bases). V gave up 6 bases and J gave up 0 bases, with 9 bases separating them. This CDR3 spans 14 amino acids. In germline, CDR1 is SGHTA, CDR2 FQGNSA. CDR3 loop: CASRPTVSGNTIYF. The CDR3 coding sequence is TGTGCCAGCAGACCGACAGTCTCTGGAAACACCATATATTTT.

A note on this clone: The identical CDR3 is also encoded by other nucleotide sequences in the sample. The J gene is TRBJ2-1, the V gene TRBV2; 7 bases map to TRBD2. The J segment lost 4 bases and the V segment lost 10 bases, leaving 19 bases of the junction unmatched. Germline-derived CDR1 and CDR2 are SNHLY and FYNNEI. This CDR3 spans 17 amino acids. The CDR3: CATYRDYSSSSYNEQFF. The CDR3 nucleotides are TGTGCCACATACCGGGACTACTCGTCGAGCTCTTACAATGAGCAGTTCTTC. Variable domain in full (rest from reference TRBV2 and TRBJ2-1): EPEVTQTPSHQVTQMGQEVILRCVPISNHLYFYWYRQILGQKVEFLVSFYNNEISEKSEIFDDQFSVERPDGSNFTLKIRSTKLEDSAMYFCATYRDYSSSSYNEQFFGPGTRLTVL.

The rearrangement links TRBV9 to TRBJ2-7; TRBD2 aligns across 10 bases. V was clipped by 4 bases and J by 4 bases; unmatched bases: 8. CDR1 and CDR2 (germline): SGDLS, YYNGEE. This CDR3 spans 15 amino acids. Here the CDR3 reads CASSPGVAGGYEQYF. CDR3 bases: TGTGCCAGCAGCCCCGGGGTAGCGGGAGGATACGAGCAGTACTTC.

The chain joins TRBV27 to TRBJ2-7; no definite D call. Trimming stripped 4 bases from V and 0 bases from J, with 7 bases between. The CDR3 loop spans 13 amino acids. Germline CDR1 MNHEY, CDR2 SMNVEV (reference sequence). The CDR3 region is CASSSRISYEQYF. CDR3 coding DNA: TGTGCCAGCAGTTCACGTATCTCCTACGAGCAGTACTTC.

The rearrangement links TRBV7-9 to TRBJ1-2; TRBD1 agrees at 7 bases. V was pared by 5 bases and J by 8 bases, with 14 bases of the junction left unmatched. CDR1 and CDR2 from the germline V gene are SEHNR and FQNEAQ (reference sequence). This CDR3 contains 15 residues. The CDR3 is CASSIGQDRFWGYTF. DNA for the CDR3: TGTGCCAGCAGCATTGGACAGGACCGTTTTTGGGGCTACACCTTC.

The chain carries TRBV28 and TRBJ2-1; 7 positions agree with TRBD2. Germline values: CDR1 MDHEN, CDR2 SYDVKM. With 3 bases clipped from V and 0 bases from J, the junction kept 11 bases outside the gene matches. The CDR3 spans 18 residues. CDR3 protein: CASSFPRGSRSSYNEQFF. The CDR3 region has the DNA TGTGCCAGCAGTTTCCCCCGCGGGAGCAGGAGCTCCTACAATGAGCAGTTCTTC.

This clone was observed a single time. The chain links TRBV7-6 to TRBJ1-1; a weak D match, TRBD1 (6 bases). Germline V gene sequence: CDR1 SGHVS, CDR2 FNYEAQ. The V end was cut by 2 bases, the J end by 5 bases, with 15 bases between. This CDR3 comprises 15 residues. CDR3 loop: CASSLMIGGGTEAFF. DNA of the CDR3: TGTGCCAGCAGCTTAATGATAGGGGGAGGGACTGAAGCTTTCTTT. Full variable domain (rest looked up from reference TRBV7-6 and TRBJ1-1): GAGVSQSPRYKVTKRGQDVALRCDPISGHVSLYWYRQALGQGPEFLTYFNYEAQQDKSGLPNDRFSAERPEGSISTLTIQRTEQRDSAMYRCASSLMIGGGTEAFFGQGTRLTVV.

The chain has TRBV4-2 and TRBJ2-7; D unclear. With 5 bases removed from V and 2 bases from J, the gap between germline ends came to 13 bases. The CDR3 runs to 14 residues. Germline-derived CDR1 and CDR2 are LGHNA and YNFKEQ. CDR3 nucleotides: TGTGCCAGCAGCTTAGAACCACTCGCCTACGAGCAGTACTTC. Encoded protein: CASSLEPLAYEQYF.

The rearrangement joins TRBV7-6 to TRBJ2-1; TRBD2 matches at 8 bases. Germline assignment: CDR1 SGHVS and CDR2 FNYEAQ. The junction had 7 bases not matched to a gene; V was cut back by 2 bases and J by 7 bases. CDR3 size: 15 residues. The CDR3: CASSLTSGGRNEQFF. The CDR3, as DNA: TGTGCCAGCAGCTTAACCAGCGGGGGTAGGAATGAGCAGTTCTTC.

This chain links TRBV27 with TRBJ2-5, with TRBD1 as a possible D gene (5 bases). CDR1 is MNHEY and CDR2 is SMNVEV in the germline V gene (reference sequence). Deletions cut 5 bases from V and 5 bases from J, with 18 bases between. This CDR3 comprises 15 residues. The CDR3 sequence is CASSGYEDTMETQYF. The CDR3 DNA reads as TGTGCCAGCAGTGGTTATGAGGACACAATGGAGACCCAGTACTTC.

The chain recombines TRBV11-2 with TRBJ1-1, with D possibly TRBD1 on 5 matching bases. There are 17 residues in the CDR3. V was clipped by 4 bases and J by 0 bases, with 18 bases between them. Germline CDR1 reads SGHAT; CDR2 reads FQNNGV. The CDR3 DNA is TGTGCCAGCAGCTCGCCGGGACGCCAGACTATGAACACTGAAGCTTTCTTT. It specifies CASSSPGRQTMNTEAFF. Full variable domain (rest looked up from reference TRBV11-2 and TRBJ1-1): EAGVAQSPRYKIIEKRQSVAFWCNPISGHATLYWYQQILGQGPKLLIQFQNNGVVDDSQLPKDRFSAERLKGVDSTLKIQPAKLEDSAVYLCASSSPGRQTMNTEAFFGQGTRLTVV.

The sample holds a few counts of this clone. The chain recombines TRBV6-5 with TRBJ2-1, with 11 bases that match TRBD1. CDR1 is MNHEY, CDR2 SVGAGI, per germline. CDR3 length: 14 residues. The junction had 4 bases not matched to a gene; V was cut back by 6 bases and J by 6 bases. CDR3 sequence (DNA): TGTGCCAGCAGAATCGGGACAGGGGGCAATGAGCAGTTCTTC. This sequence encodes CASRIGTGGNEQFF.

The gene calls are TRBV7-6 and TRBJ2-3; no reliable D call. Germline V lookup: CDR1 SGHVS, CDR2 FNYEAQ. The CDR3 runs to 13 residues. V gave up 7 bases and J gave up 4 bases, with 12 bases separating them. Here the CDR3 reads CASNPRYADTQYF. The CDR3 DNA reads TGTGCCAGCAACCCTCGGTATGCAGATACGCAGTATTTT.

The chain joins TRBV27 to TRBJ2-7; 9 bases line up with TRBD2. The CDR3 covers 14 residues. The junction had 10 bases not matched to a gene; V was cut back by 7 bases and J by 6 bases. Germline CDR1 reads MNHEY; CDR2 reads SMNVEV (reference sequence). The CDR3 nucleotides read TGTGCCAGCACCCCAATAGCGGGAGTTTCCGAGCAGTACTTC. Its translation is CASTPIAGVSEQYF.

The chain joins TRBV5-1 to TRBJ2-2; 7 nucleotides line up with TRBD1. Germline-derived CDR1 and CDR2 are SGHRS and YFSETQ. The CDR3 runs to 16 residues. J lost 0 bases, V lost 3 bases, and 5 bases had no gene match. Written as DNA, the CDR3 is TGCGCCAGCAGCTCCCGACAGGGACCGAACACCGGGGAGCTGTTTTTT. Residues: CASSSRQGPNTGELFF.

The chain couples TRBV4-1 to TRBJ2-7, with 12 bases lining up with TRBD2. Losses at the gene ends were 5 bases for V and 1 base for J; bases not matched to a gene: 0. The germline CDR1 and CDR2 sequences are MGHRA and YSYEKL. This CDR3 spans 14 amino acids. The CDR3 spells CASSGLAGSYEQYF. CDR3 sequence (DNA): TGCGCCAGCAGCGGACTAGCGGGGTCCTACGAGCAGTACTTC.

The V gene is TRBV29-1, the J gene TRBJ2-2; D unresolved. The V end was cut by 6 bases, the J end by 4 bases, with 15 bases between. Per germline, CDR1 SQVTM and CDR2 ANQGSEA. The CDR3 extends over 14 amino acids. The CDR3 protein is CSVHQVPSTGELFF. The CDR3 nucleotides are TGCAGCGTCCACCAAGTCCCTAGCACCGGGGAGCTGTTTTTT.

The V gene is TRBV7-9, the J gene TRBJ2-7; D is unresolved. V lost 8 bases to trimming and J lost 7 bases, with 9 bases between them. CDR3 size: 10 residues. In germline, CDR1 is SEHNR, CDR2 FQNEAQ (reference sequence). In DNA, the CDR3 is TGTGCCAGCGGCCCGTTGGAGCAGTACTTC. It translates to CASGPLEQYF.

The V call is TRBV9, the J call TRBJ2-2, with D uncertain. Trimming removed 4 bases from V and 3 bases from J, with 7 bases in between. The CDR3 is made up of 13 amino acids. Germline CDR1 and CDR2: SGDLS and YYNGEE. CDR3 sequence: CASSLIYTGELFF. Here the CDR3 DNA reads TGTGCCAGCAGCTTAATCTACACCGGGGAGCTGTTTTTT. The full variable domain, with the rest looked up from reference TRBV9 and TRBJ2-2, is DSGVTQTPKHLITATGQRVTLRCSPRSGDLSVYWYQQSLDQGLQFLIQYYNGEERAKGNILERFSAQQFPDLHSELNLSSLELGDSALYFCASSLIYTGELFFGEGSRLTVL.

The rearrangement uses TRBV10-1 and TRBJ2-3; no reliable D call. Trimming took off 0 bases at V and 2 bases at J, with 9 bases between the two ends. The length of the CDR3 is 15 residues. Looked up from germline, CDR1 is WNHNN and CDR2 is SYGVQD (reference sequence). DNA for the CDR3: TGCGCCAGCAGTGAGTCCCAGCGAACCACAGATACGCAGTATTTT. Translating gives CASSESQRTTDTQYF.

The CDR3 spells CASSFPSEAFF. For the CDR3, the DNA is TGTGCCAGCAGTTTCCCATCTGAAGCTTTCTTT. The chain joins TRBV6-6 to TRBJ1-1; no clear D gene. Germline-derived CDR1 and CDR2 are MNHNY and SVGAGI (reference sequence). The CDR3 spans 11 residues. V lost 4 bases to trimming and J lost 6 bases, with 6 bases between them.

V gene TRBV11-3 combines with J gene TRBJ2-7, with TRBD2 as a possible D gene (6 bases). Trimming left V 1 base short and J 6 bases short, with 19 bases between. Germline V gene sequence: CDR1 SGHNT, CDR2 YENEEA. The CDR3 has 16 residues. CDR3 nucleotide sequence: TGTGCCAGCAGCTTAGTACCTAGCGAAAGGGGCCTCGAGCAGTACTTC. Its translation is CASSLVPSERGLEQYF.

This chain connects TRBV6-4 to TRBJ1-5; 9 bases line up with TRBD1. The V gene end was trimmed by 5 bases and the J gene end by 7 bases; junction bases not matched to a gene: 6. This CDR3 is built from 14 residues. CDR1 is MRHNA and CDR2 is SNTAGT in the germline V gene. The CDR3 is CASSPGQGGQPQHF. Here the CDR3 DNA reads TGTGCCAGCAGTCCGGGACAGGGAGGCCAGCCCCAGCATTTT.

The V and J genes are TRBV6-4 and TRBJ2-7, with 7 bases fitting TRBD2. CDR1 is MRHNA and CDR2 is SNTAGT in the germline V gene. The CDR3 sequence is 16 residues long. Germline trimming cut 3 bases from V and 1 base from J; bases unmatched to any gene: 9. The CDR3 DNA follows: TGTGCCAGCAGTGAGACGCTCCGGGAGGTATCCTACGAGCAGTACTTC. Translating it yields CASSETLREVSYEQYF.

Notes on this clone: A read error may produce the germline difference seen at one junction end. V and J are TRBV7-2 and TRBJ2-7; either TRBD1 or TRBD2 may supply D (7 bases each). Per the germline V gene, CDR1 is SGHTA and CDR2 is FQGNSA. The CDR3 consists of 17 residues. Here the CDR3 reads CASSLADGTVPSYEQYF. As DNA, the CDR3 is TGTGCCAGCAGCCTAGCGGACGGGACAGTTCCCTCCTACGAGCAGTACTTC. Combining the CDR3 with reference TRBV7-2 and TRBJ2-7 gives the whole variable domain GAGVSQSPSNKVTEKGKDVELRCDPISGHTALYWYRQSLGQGLEFLIYFQGNSAPDKSGLPSDRFSAERTGGSVSTLTIQRTQQEDSAVYLCASSLADGTVPSYEQYFGPGTRLTVT.

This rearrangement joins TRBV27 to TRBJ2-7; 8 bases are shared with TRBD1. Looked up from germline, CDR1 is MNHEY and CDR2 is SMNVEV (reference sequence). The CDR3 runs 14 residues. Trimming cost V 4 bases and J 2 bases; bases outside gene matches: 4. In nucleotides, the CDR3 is TGTGCCAGCAGTTCCTGGACAGGGACCTACGAGCAGTACTTC. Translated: CASSSWTGTYEQYF.